This T cell receptor beta chain was captured in a study of control samples from healthy donors and cancer patients. Here immunoSEQ multiplex PCR was the method, and the copy in TCRdb shows in-frame clones only, minus some. The top ten clones hold approximately 7% of a sample with about 110,000 clones, approximately 80% of them seen once. The CDR3 totals 15 residues. Germline V gene sequence: CDR1 DFQATT, CDR2 SNEGSKA (reference sequence). Trimming stripped 3 bases from V and 1 base from J, with 13 bases between. The genes are TRBV20-1 and TRBJ1-5; a possible D gene is TRBD1 (6 bases). This sequence originates from a man aged 18-30 years in good health. Sequences were obtained from blood. The CDR3 protein is CSASRGGRSNQPQHF. CDR3 in DNA: TGCAGTGCTAGTCGAGGGGGGAGAAGCAATCAGCCCCAGCATTTT.